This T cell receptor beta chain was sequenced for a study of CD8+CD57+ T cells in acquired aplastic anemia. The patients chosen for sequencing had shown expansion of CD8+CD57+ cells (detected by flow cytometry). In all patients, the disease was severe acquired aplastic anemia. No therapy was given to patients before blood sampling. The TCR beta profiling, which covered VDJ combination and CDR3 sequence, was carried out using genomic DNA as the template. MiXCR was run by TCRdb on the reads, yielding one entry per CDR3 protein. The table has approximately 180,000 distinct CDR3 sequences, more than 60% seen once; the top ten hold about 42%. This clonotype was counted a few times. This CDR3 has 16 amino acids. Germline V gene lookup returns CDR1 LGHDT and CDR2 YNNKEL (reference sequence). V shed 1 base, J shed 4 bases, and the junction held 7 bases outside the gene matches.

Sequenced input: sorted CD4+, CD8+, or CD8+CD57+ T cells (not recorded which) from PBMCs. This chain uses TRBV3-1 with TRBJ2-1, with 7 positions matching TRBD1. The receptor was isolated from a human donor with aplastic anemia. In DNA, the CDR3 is TGTGCCAGCAGCCAAGGGGACAGCTCCTTATACAATGAGCAGTTCTTC. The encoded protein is CASSQGDSSLYNEQFF.